This T cell receptor (beta chain) was sequenced during a study of PD-1 blockade in mismatch repair-deficient tumors. Study details: Patients had around 11 mismatch repair-deficient cancer types and were previously treated and progressing.

Regarding this clone: The antigen is unknown.

Every patient had mismatch repair deficiency by PCR or immunohistochemistry. Profiled with immunoSEQ multiplex PCR; TCRdb holds only in-frame clones, not every one. The sample consists of about 38,000 clones, roughly 80% of them appearing once. With V trimmed by 0 bases and J by 4 bases, 11 bases remained unmatched. Germline CDR1 SGHRS, CDR2 YFSETQ. The CDR3 runs to 17 residues. Study-wide points: Tumor-resident clones, often undetectable pretreatment in blood, expanded then contracted after pembrolizumab.

The genes are TRBV5-1 and TRBJ2-7, with TRBD1 identical over 9 bases. The sample here was peripheral blood, taken 4 weeks after starting pembrolizumab. The clonotype originates from an adult with mismatch repair-deficient cancer. CDR3 in DNA: TGCGCCAGCAGCTTGGATGTCTTAACAGGGGGCGATTACGAGCAGTACTTC. Protein sequence: CASSLDVLTGGDYEQYF.